The 21 T cell receptor beta chains below were found in one sample sequenced in a study of cytomegalovirus exposure and HLA in healthy donors. Sequencing was performed with immunoSEQ multiplex PCR; in TCRdb, only in-frame clones are kept and a portion is missing. The sample carries about 240,000 clones, about 90% recorded once. The material sequenced was PBMCs. Every receptor here comes from a woman aged 30 to 39 in good health and CMV-seropositive.

In this sample, this clone turned up a few times. The CDR3 sequence: CASSVAREETQYF. CDR3 bases: TGTGCCAGCAGCGTAGCGAGGGAAGAGACCCAGTACTTC. The chain recombines TRBV9 with TRBJ2-5; D might be TRBD2 (5 bases). V was shortened by 0 bases and J by 3 bases, with 6 bases between the two germline ends. This CDR3 comprises 13 residues. Germline values: CDR1 SGDLS, CDR2 YYNGEE.

The V and J genes are TRBV28 and TRBJ2-7, with TRBD1 matching over 9 bases. In germline, CDR1 is MDHEN, CDR2 SYDVKM. The CDR3 is made up of 14 amino acids. V shed 5 bases, J shed 2 bases, and the junction held 4 bases outside the gene matches. CDR3 protein: CASSLRQGAYEQYF. In DNA, the CDR3 is TGTGCCAGCAGTCTGCGACAGGGGGCCTACGAGCAGTACTTC.

The chain combines TRBV28 with TRBJ1-4; D possibly corresponds to TRBD1 (5 bases). V was clipped by 3 bases and J by 0 bases, with 11 bases between them. The CDR3 consists of 16 residues. The germline V gene has CDR1 MDHEN and CDR2 SYDVKM. In DNA, the CDR3 is TGTGCCAGCAGTTTTCGGGGGGAGGCAACTAATGAAAAACTGTTTTTT. Translated: CASSFRGEATNEKLFF.

The chain uses TRBV7-8 and TRBJ2-1, with no clear D. V was cut by 5 bases and J by 8 bases, with 13 bases left in between. The CDR3 totals 13 residues. CDR1 is SGHVS, CDR2 FQNEAQ, per germline. CDR3 coding DNA: TGTGCCAGCAGCCCCCCGCGAAGAGATGAGCAGTTCTTC. Translation: CASSPPRRDEQFF. Combining the CDR3 with reference TRBV7-8 and TRBJ2-1 gives the whole variable domain GAGVSQSPRYKVAKRGQDVALRCDPISGHVSLFWYQQALGQGPEFLTYFQNEAQLDKSGLPSDRFFAERPEGSVSTLKIQRTQQEDSAVYLCASSPPRRDEQFFGPGTRLTVL.

The chain links TRBV7-8 to TRBJ2-7; D is possibly TRBD1 (6 bases). The germline V gene encodes CDR1 SGHVS and CDR2 FQNEAQ. V was cut by 2 bases and J by 3 bases, with 14 bases left in between. This CDR3 has 15 amino acids. The CDR3 spells CASSLLGQYGYEQYF. CDR3 nucleotides: TGTGCCAGCAGCTTACTAGGACAGTATGGCTACGAGCAGTACTTC.

V gene TRBV29-1 combines with J gene TRBJ2-7; no clear D. The CDR3 covers 16 residues. The V and J ends lost 4 bases and 0 bases respectively, with 19 bases between them. CDR1 and CDR2 from the germline V gene are SQVTM and ANQGSEA. In DNA, the CDR3 is TGCAGCGTTGTTCGAGGATTTGCCGGTAGCTCCTACGAGCAGTACTTC. It translates to CSVVRGFAGSSYEQYF.

V usage is TRBV9 and J usage is TRBJ2-1; 9 positions agree with TRBD2. This CDR3 region has 14 residues. Trimming took 3 bases from V and 9 from J; bases not matched to a gene: 7. Germline values: CDR1 SGDLS, CDR2 YYNGEE. The CDR3: CASSARLAESEQFF. The CDR3 DNA reads as TGTGCCAGCAGCGCCCGACTAGCGGAGAGTGAGCAGTTCTTC.

This clone appeared a few times. The CDR3 sequence is CASSERTGNTGELFF. As DNA, the CDR3 is TGTGCCAGCAGTGAACGGACAGGGAACACCGGGGAGCTGTTTTTT. The rearrangement uses TRBV2 and TRBJ2-2; TRBD1 matches 7 bases. This CDR3 contains 15 residues. CDR1 and CDR2 from the germline V gene are SNHLY and FYNNEI. V shed 2 bases, J shed 1 base, and the junction held 1 base outside the gene matches. Looking up the rest from reference TRBV2 and TRBJ2-2 gives the full variable domain: EPEVTQTPSHQVTQMGQEVILRCVPISNHLYFYWYRQILGQKVEFLVSFYNNEISEKSEIFDDQFSVERPDGSNFTLKIRSTKLEDSAMYFCASSERTGNTGELFFGEGSRLTVL.

The V and J genes are TRBV27 and TRBJ2-1; no clear D gene. Germline V lookup: CDR1 MNHEY, CDR2 SMNVEV (reference sequence). V was cut by 3 bases and J by 4 bases, with 7 bases left in between. The CDR3 runs to 13 residues. CDR3 protein: CASSFPGYNEQFF. CDR3 sequence (DNA): TGTGCCAGCAGTTTCCCGGGTTACAATGAGCAGTTCTTC.

V and J are TRBV18 and TRBJ1-1; D is possibly TRBD1 (6 bases). The germline gives CDR1 KGHSH, CDR2 LQKENI. Trimming cost V 3 bases and J 10 bases, with 15 bases left between them. The CDR3 runs to 13 residues. Here the CDR3 DNA reads TGTGCCAGCTCACCTCCCGGGACATTAGGAGCTTTCTTT. Amino acid sequence: CASSPPGTLGAFF.

This sequence joins TRBV5-1 and TRBJ1-1; no clear D gene. Deletions cut 4 bases from V and 0 bases from J, with 16 bases between. The CDR3 is 16 residues long. Germline V gives CDR1 SGHRS, CDR2 YFSETQ. CDR3 nucleotides: TGCGCCAGCAGCATTCGATCACGGAGCATGAACACTGAAGCTTTCTTT. This translates into CASSIRSRSMNTEAFF.

This clone has just a few counts. V usage is TRBV18 and J usage is TRBJ1-1, with 9 bases identical to TRBD1. The germline CDR1 and CDR2 sequences are KGHSH and LQKENI. J was trimmed by 5 bases and V by 6 bases; bases with no gene match: 4. CDR3 length: 13 residues. This chain's CDR3 is CASSLDRGTEAFF. DNA for the CDR3: TGTGCCAGCTCTCTGGACAGGGGTACTGAAGCTTTCTTT.

With regard to this clone: A read error may produce the germline difference seen at one junction end. The rearrangement uses TRBV28 and TRBJ2-1; D is unresolved. The CDR3 sequence is 14 residues long. Looked up from germline, CDR1 is MDHEN and CDR2 is SYDVKM. The CDR3 DNA sequence: TGTGCCAGTAGTTTAATCCCAATCAACAATGAGCAGTTCTTC. It specifies CASSLIPINNEQFF.

The chain employs TRBV7-9 and TRBJ1-1, with TRBD1 matching 7 bases. V shed 5 bases, J shed 4 bases, and the junction held 4 bases outside the gene matches. There are 13 residues in the CDR3. The germline V gene encodes CDR1 SEHNR and CDR2 FQNEAQ (reference sequence). CDR3 loop: CASSTGQVTEAFF. CDR3 sequence (DNA): TGTGCCAGCAGCACAGGACAGGTCACTGAAGCTTTCTTT.

The rearrangement links TRBV11-2 to TRBJ2-1; TRBD2 agrees at 11 bases. Trimming at V came to 1 base and at J to 7 bases, leaving 12 bases not matched to a gene. Germline CDR1 and CDR2: SGHAT and FQNNGV. The CDR3 is 18 residues long. CDR3 DNA: TGTGCCAGCAGCTTAGTCGCTACTAGCGGGAGTCGGTGGAATGAGCAGTTCTTC. Its protein product is CASSLVATSGSRWNEQFF.

The chain links TRBV5-1 to TRBJ1-4; a weak D match, TRBD1 (6 bases). The V and J ends lost 3 bases and 7 bases respectively, with 10 bases between them. In germline, CDR1 is SGHRS, CDR2 YFSETQ. This CDR3 comprises 13 residues. The CDR3, as DNA: TGCGCCAGCAGCTCAGGGGTGGGTGAAAAACTGTTTTTT. This sequence encodes CASSSGVGEKLFF.

The rearrangement uses TRBV6-5 and TRBJ1-5; D gene unclear. The germline V gene has CDR1 MNHEY and CDR2 SVGAGI. Trimming shortened V by 0 bases and J by 6 bases, and 6 bases separated the two germline ends. The length of the CDR3 is 13 residues. In DNA form, the CDR3 reads TGTGCCAGCAGTTACTCCGTCGGTCAGCCCCAGCATTTT. Encoded protein: CASSYSVGQPQHF.

The chain uses TRBV15 and TRBJ2-3; TRBD2 aligns across 8 bases. V dropped 6 bases and J dropped 2; count of bases not matched to a gene: 7. There are 15 residues in the CDR3. Germline V lookup: CDR1 LNHNV, CDR2 YYDKDF (reference sequence). The chain's CDR3 is CATSREGGLTDTQYF. In nucleotides, the CDR3 is TGTGCCACCAGTCGGGAGGGAGGTCTCACAGATACGCAGTATTTT.

This clone has only one observation. J is TRBJ1-5 and V is TRBV4-1; the D is unclear. Trimming took 1 base from V and 9 from J, leaving 16 bases between them. The CDR3 covers 15 residues. CDR1 and CDR2 from the germline V gene are MGHRA and YSYEKL. The CDR3 here is CASSQVKLTGWPQHF. The CDR3 DNA reads TGCGCCAGCAGCCAAGTAAAACTGACTGGTTGGCCCCAGCATTTT.

The J gene is TRBJ2-7, the V gene TRBV29-1; 12 bases are a match to TRBD1. The CDR3 is made up of 13 amino acids. J gave up 6 bases and V 7 bases, and 7 bases lay outside the gene matches. The germline gives CDR1 SQVTM, CDR2 ANQGSEA. The chain's CDR3 is CSGTGTGGGEQYF. In DNA form, the CDR3 reads TGCAGCGGAACCGGGACAGGGGGCGGCGAGCAGTACTTC.

This sequence joins TRBV10-3 and TRBJ1-1; D might be TRBD1 (5 bases). Trimming left V 10 bases short and J 6 bases short, with 18 bases between. The CDR3 totals 13 residues. Germline assignment: CDR1 ENHRY and CDR2 SYGVKD. DNA for the CDR3: TGTGCCACCACTCCAGGGTTTAACTCTGAAGCTTTCTTT. Its protein product is CATTPGFNSEAFF.